This T cell receptor (beta chain) appears in the sequencing data of a study of T cell changes during pregnancy in multiple sclerosis. Clones were read by immunoSEQ multiplex PCR, and TCRdb kept only the in-frame ones, dropping some. The data contain more than 80,000 clones, roughly 96% of them singletons. The CDR3 has 14 amino acids. The V and J ends lost 1 base and 5 bases, in that order; junction bases with no gene match: 2. Germline CDR1 and CDR2: SGHAT and FQNNGV. This specimen consisted of peripheral blood, obtained in the second trimester of pregnancy. The chain couples TRBV11-2 to TRBJ1-1; 9 nucleotides match TRBD1. The clonotype originates from a female donor with multiple sclerosis, enrolled in a pregnancy study. CDR3 sequence: CASSLGQGVTEAFF. CDR3 nucleotide sequence: TGTGCCAGCAGCTTAGGACAGGGGGTAACTGAAGCTTTCTTT. The complete variable domain, with remaining parts taken from reference TRBV11-2 and TRBJ1-1, reads EAGVAQSPRYKIIEKRQSVAFWCNPISGHATLYWYQQILGQGPKLLIQFQNNGVVDDSQLPKDRFSAERLKGVDSTLKIQPAKLEDSAVYLCASSLGQGVTEAFFGQGTRLTVV.